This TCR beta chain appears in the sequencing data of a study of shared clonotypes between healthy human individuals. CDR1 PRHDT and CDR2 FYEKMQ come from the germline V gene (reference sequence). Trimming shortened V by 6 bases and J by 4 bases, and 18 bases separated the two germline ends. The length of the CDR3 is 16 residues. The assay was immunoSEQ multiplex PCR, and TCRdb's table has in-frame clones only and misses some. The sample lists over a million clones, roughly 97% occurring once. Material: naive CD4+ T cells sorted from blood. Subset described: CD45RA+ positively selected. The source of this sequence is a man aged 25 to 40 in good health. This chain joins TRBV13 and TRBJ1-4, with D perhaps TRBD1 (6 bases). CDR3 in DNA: TGTGCCAGCAGTTTATCTCAGGGGAGGGGTAATGAAAAACTGTTTTTT. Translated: CASSLSQGRGNEKLFF.